This T cell receptor beta chain was captured by sequencing in a study of blood T cell repertoires in COVID-19. About the research overall: COVID-19 samples, acute and convalescent, were from the United States, Italy and Spain. PBMCs, B-cell-depleted T cells, or T cells were the source of the cDNA or gDNA that made up the material.

The repertoire was sequenced with immunoSEQ multiplex PCR; TCRdb's copy has only in-frame clones and lacks some. Of 270,000 or so clones in the sample, around 92% are singletons; the top ten hold around 10%. CDR1 SNHLY and CDR2 FYNNEI come from the germline V gene. The CDR3 is 16 residues long. Losses at the gene ends were 3 bases for V and 11 bases for J; bases not matched to a gene: 13. Seattle cases were enrolled at active infection and followed longitudinally. The V and J genes are TRBV2 and TRBJ1-5; TRBD1 matches at 10 bases. Sequencing was performed on peripheral blood. The sequence was collected from a woman in her thirties with COVID-19, enrolled during active disease. The CDR3 spells CASSEYYGQGETAQHF. CDR3 coding DNA: TGTGCCAGCAGTGAGTACTATGGACAGGGGGAAACAGCCCAGCATTTT.